These 16 T cell receptor beta chains came from one sample sequenced in a study of T cells in Graves' hyperthyroidism and ophthalmopathy (dated by TCRdb to the late 2010s). The library relied on multiplex PCR. These reads were obtained on an Illumina HiSeq 2000. TCR beta CDR3 regions were amplified from RNA transcripts. A first-round RT-PCR of the TCR CDR3 used the HTBI primer set with the Qiagen OneStep RT-PCR kit. TCRdb passed the public sequencing reads through fastp at Q25 and MiXCR, retaining productive beta sequences. CDR3 protein sequences are deduplicated, and each keeps its most common genes and DNA. The sample table contains 500,000 or so distinct CDR3 sequences; only one count was recorded for more than 15% of them. The top ten constitute approximately 30% of the sample. Sequences were obtained from blood. The origin of the receptors is a woman aged 30 to 39 with Graves' ophthalmopathy.

This clonotype was observed many times. CDR3 nucleotides: TGTGCCAGCTCACCAAATTCTCGGGGAAACGAGCAGTACTTC. This gives the protein CASSPNSRGNEQYF. The J gene is TRBJ2-7, the V gene TRBV18; a possible D gene is TRBD2 (5 bases). The CDR3 loop spans 14 amino acids. Germline CDR1 is KGHSH and CDR2 is LQKENI. Deletions cut 2 bases from V and 5 bases from J, with 13 bases between.

CDR3 bases: TGTGCCAGCAGTCCCTATGGACAATACAATGAGCAGTTCTTC. This encodes CASSPYGQYNEQFF. The gene calls are TRBV27 and TRBJ2-1; D possibly corresponds to TRBD1 (5 bases). The germline CDR1 and CDR2 sequences are MNHEY and SMNVEV (reference sequence). The CDR3 runs to 14 residues. The V end was cut by 5 bases, the J end by 4 bases, with 12 bases between.

This clonotype has at least ten counts. The chain uses TRBV12-3 or TRBV12-4 and TRBJ2-3; tentatively, D is TRBD1 or TRBD2 (5 bases each). Trimming removed 6 bases from V and 6 bases from J, with 22 bases in between. The CDR3 is 16 amino acids. In DNA form, the CDR3 reads TGTGCCAGCAGCCCTGGGGGACGCCTGGGAGTGGATACGCAGTATTTT. Amino acid sequence: CASSPGGRLGVDTQYF.

This clonotype came up a few times. As DNA, the CDR3 is TGTGCCAGCAGATTACGGAGATGGGGCACAGATACGCAGTATTTT. Translation: CASRLRRWGTDTQYF. V usage is TRBV6-2 or TRBV6-3 and J usage is TRBJ2-3; D is undetermined. V was cut by 6 bases and J by 1 base, with 14 bases left in between. Per germline, CDR1 MNHEY and CDR2 SVGEGT. There are 15 residues in the CDR3.

The table lists this clonotype with many counts. V usage is TRBV28 and J usage is TRBJ2-7; 7 nucleotides agree with TRBD1. The CDR3 sequence is 15 residues long. Germline V gene sequence: CDR1 MDHEN, CDR2 SYDVKM. V was pared by 5 bases and J by 6 bases, with 13 bases of the junction left unmatched. CDR3 bases: TGTGCCAGCAGTCTCCGGACAGGCGGGCTGGGCGAGCAGTACTTC. Translation gives CASSLRTGGLGEQYF. Combining the CDR3 with reference TRBV28 and TRBJ2-7 gives the whole variable domain DVKVTQSSRYLVKRTGEKVFLECVQDMDHENMFWYRQDPGLGLRLIYFSYDVKMKEKGDIPEGYSVSREKKERFSLILESASTNQTSMYLCASSLRTGGLGEQYFGPGTRLTVT.

V gene TRBV4-3 combines with J gene TRBJ1-2; D unclear. Germline CDR1 reads LGHNA; CDR2 reads YSLEER. CDR3 size: 15 residues. V was trimmed by 4 bases and J by 7 bases, leaving 19 bases between them. Here the CDR3 reads CASSPDLRVEPGYTF. CDR3 DNA sequence: TGCGCCAGCAGCCCCGATCTGCGGGTGGAACCTGGCTACACCTTC.

This chain connects TRBV11-2 to TRBJ1-2; TRBD1 matches at 10 bases. Germline V gene lookup returns CDR1 SGHAT and CDR2 FQNNGV. The CDR3 runs to 18 residues. V was pared by 5 bases and J by 6 bases, with 18 bases of the junction left unmatched. Here the CDR3 DNA reads TGTGCCAGCAGCCCTGGCCCCAGACAGGGGGCTATTTCTGATGGCTACACCTTC. Translated: CASSPGPRQGAISDGYTF.

The V gene is TRBV20-1, the J gene TRBJ1-2; 7 bases are a match to TRBD1. CDR1 is DFQATT and CDR2 is SNEGSKA in the germline V gene (reference sequence). CDR3 length equals 12 residues. J was trimmed by 3 bases and V by 5 bases; bases with no gene match: 3. The CDR3 is CSADDRDYGYTF. The CDR3 coding sequence is TGCAGTGCTGATGACAGGGACTATGGCTACACCTTC.

Concerning this clonotype itself: Germline is not matched at one junction end, which may reflect a read error. V gene TRBV18 combines with J gene TRBJ2-1; D gene ambiguous. The CDR3 extends over 14 amino acids. In germline, CDR1 is KGHSH, CDR2 LQKENI. In DNA, the CDR3 is TGTGCCAGCCCACCACCGACCGGCCACAATGAGCAGTTCTTC. It encodes CASPPPTGHNEQFF.

V and J are TRBV20-1 and TRBJ1-5; D may be TRBD1 (5 bases). The germline CDR1 and CDR2 sequences are DFQATT and SNEGSKA (reference sequence). V was cut by 3 bases and J by 7 bases, with 22 bases left in between. The CDR3 has 16 residues. The CDR3 DNA reads as TGCAGTGCTAGTCCCGTGGCAGGGTCAAGTTCACAGCCCCAGCATTTT. This encodes CSASPVAGSSSQPQHF.

This chain links TRBV18 with TRBJ2-2; D may be TRBD2 (6 bases). Germline V gene sequence: CDR1 KGHSH, CDR2 LQKENI. Trimming removed 6 bases at V and 3 bases at J, with 14 bases between. This CDR3 spans 15 amino acids. The CDR3 region is CASSPAGGDTGELFF. The DNA for the CDR3 is TGTGCCAGCTCGCCCGCTGGAGGGGACACCGGGGAGCTGTTTTTT.

In this sample, this clonotype turned up a few times. The chain uses TRBV19 and TRBJ1-6; D is ambiguous. The CDR3 totals 15 residues. Germline V gene data show CDR1 as LNHDA and CDR2 as SQIVND (reference sequence). V lost 3 bases to trimming and J lost 7 bases, with 13 bases between them. CDR3 sequence: CASSMKTTGNSPLHF. The CDR3 DNA reads as TGTGCCAGTAGTATGAAGACCACCGGGAATTCACCCCTCCACTTT.

This clonotype was found many times. V is TRBV3-1 and J is TRBJ2-3, with 9 bases fitting TRBD2. The V gene's germline CDR1 is LGHDT and CDR2 YNNKEL (reference sequence). CDR3 length: 16 residues. J lost 5 bases, V lost 5 bases, and 11 bases had no gene match. The CDR3 DNA follows: TGTGCCAGCAGCTTTGGGGGGGGACTAGCTGGAGATACGCAGTATTTT. Translating it yields CASSFGGGLAGDTQYF.

This clonotype was counted a few times. J is TRBJ2-7 and V is TRBV7-2, with 7 nucleotides matching TRBD2. V dropped 5 bases and J dropped 5; count of bases not matched to a gene: 6. This CDR3 comprises 13 residues. Germline values: CDR1 SGHTA, CDR2 FQGNSA. CDR3: CASSPTSDHEQYF. In DNA form, the CDR3 reads TGTGCCAGCAGCCCCACTAGCGACCACGAGCAGTACTTC.

This clonotype was recorded at least ten times. The chain is built from TRBV12-5 and TRBJ2-5; TRBD2 agrees at 12 bases. Germline CDR1 reads LGHNT; CDR2 reads FRNRAP. V was clipped by 7 bases and J by 3 bases; unmatched bases: 9. The CDR3 loop spans 16 amino acids. For the CDR3, the DNA is TGTGCTAGTGCTACAGGACTAGCGGGACCAAAAGAGACCCAGTACTTC. Translated: CASATGLAGPKETQYF.

This clonotype was recorded at least ten times. V is TRBV5-1 and J is TRBJ2-7, with 14 bases identical to TRBD2. Germline V lookup: CDR1 SGHRS, CDR2 YFSETQ. J lost 4 bases, V lost 4 bases, and 10 bases had no gene match. CDR3 length: 17 residues. The CDR3 coding sequence is TGCGCCAGCAGCACCGGACTAGCGGGAGGTAGTAATTACGAGCAGTACTTC. Protein: CASSTGLAGGSNYEQYF.